The source of this T cell receptor beta chain is a study of shared clonotypes between healthy human individuals. The CDR3 covers 18 residues. The V gene lost 5 bases and the J gene lost 3 bases, with 26 bases spanning the gap. CDR1 and CDR2 from the germline V gene are SGHTA and FQGNSA. Notes on the study in general: Even with large depth, rarefaction showed that sorted-subset sequencing was incomplete.

Clones were read by immunoSEQ multiplex PCR, and TCRdb kept only the in-frame ones, dropping some. Seen here are 700,000 to 950,000 clones, 95% to 97% observed once, and the top ten hold approximately 0.2%. A note on this clone: Its matching antigen is unknown.

Naive CD8 cells, CD45RO-negative and positively selected for CCR7, excluded terminally differentiated effector memory CD45RA+ cells. Every donor was a Caucasian adult from Nashville, Tennessee. The receptor was isolated from a man aged 25-45 years in good health. The material sequenced was naive CD8+ T cells sorted from blood. The rearrangement joins TRBV7-2 to TRBJ2-7; the D gene is possibly TRBD1 (6 bases). DNA of the CDR3: TGTGCCAGCAGCCGCAGGGGTTCTTTCTCCCAAAACAACTACGAGCAGTACTTC. Translating it yields CASSRRGSFSQNNYEQYF.